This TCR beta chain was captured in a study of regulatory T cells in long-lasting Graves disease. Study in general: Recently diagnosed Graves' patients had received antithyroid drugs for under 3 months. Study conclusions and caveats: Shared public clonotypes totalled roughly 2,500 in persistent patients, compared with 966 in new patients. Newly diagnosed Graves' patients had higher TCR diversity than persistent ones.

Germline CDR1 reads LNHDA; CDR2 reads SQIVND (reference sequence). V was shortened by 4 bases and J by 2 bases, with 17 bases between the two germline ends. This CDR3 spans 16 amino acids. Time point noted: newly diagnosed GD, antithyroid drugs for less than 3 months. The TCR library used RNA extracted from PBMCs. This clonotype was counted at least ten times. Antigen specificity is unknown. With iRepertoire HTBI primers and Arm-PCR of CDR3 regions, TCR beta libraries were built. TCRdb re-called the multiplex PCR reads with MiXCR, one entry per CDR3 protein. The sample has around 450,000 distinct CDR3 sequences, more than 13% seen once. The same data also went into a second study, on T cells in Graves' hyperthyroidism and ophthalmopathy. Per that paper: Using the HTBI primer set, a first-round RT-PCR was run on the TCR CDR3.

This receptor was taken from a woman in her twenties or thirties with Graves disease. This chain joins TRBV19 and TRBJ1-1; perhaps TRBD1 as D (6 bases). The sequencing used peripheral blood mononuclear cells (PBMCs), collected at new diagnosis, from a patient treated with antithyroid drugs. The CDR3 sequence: CASSTTWGGGNTEAFF. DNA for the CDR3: TGTGCCAGTAGTACGACTTGGGGGGGGGGCAACACTGAAGCTTTCTTT.